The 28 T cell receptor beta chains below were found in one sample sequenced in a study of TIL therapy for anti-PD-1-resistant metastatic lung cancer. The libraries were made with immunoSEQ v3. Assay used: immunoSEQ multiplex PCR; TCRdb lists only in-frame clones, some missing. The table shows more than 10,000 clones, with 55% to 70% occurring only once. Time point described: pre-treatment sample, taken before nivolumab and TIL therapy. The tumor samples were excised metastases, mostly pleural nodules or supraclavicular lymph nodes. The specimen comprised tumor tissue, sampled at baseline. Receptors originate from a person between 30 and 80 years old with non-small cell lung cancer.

CDR3 in DNA: TGTGCCAGCAGCTTAAACGGGTACAATGAGCAGTTCTTC. As protein: CASSLNGYNEQFF. This chain uses TRBV7-6 with TRBJ2-1, with D hard to call. The germline V gene has CDR1 SGHVS and CDR2 FNYEAQ. The CDR3 covers 13 residues. Trimming took 2 bases from V and 4 from J, leaving 6 bases between them.

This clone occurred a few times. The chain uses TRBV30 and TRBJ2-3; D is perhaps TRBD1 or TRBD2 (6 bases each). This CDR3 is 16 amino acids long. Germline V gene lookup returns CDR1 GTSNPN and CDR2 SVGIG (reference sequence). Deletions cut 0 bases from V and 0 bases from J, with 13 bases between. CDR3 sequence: CAWSVGGTLSTDTQYF. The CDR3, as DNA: TGTGCCTGGAGTGTAGGGGGGACTCTAAGCACAGATACGCAGTATTTT.

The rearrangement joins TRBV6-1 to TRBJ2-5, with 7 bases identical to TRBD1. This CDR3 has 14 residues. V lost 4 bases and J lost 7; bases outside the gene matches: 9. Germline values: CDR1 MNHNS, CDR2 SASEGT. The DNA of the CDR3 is TGTGCCAGCAGTGGGACAGGCCGGACGGGGACCCAGTACTTC. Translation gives CASSGTGRTGTQYF.

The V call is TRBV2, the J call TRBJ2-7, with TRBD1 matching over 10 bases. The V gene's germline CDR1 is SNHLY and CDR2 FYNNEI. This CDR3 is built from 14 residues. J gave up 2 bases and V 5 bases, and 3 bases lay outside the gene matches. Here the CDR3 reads CASSRQGATYEQYF. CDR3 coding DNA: TGTGCCAGCAGTCGACAGGGGGCTACCTACGAGCAGTACTTC. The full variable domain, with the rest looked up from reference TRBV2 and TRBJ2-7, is EPEVTQTPSHQVTQMGQEVILRCVPISNHLYFYWYRQILGQKVEFLVSFYNNEISEKSEIFDDQFSVERPDGSNFTLKIRSTKLEDSAMYFCASSRQGATYEQYFGPGTRLTVT.

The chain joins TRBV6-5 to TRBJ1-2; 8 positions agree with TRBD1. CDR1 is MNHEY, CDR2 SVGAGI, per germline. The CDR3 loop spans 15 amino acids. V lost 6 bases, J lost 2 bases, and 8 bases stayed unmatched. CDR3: CASRLQGGSNYGYTF. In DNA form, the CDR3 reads TGTGCCAGCAGGCTACAGGGGGGGAGCAACTATGGCTACACCTTC.

The CDR3 here is CASRGSSSTGELFF. The CDR3 bases are TGTGCCAGCAGGGGCAGTTCGAGCACCGGGGAGCTGTTTTTT. The genes are TRBV2 and TRBJ2-2; unclear D gene. The germline V gene encodes CDR1 SNHLY and CDR2 FYNNEI. The V end was cut by 6 bases, the J end by 4 bases, with 12 bases between. This CDR3 has 14 residues.

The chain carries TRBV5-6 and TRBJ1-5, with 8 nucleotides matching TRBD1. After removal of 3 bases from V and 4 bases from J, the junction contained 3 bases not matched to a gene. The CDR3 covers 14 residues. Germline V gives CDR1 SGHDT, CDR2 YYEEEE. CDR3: CASSSRGQNQPQHF. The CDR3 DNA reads TGTGCCAGCAGCTCCAGGGGGCAGAATCAGCCCCAGCATTTT.

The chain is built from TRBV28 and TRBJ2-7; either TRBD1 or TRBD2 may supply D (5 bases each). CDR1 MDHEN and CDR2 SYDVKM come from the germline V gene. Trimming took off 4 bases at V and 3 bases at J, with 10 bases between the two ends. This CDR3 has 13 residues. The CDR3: CASSSGGYYEQYF. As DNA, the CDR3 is TGTGCCAGCAGTTCTGGGGGATACTACGAGCAGTACTTC.

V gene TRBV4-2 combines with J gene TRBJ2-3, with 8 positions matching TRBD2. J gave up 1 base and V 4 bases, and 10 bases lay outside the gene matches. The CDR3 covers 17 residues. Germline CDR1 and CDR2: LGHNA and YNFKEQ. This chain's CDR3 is CASSPSAGRGGTDTQYF. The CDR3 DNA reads TGTGCCAGCAGCCCCTCGGCCGGGCGGGGGGGCACAGATACGCAGTATTTT.

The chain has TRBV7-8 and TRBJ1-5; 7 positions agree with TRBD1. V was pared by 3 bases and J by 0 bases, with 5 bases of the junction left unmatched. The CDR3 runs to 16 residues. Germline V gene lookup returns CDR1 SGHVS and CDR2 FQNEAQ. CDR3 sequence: CASSLTGINSNQPQHF. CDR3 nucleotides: TGTGCCAGCAGCTTGACAGGGATTAATAGCAATCAGCCCCAGCATTTT.

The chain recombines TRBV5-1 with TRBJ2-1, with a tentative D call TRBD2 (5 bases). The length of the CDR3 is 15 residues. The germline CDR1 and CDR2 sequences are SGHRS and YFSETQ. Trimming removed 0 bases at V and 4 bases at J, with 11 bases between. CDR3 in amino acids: CASSLGPAEYNEQFF. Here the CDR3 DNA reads TGCGCCAGCAGCTTGGGGCCAGCGGAGTACAATGAGCAGTTCTTC. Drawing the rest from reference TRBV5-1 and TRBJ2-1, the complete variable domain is KAGVTQTPRYLIKTRGQQVTLSCSPISGHRSVSWYQQTPGQGLQFLFEYFSETQRNKGNFPGRFSGRQFSNSRSEMNVSTLELGDSALYLCASSLGPAEYNEQFFGPGTRLTVL.

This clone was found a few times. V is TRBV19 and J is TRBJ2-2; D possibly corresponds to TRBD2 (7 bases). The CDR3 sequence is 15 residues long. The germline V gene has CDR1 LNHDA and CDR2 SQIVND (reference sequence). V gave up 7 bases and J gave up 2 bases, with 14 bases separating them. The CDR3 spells CASTIGGGNTGELFF. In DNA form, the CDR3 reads TGTGCCAGTACCATTGGGGGGGGCAACACCGGGGAGCTGTTTTTT.

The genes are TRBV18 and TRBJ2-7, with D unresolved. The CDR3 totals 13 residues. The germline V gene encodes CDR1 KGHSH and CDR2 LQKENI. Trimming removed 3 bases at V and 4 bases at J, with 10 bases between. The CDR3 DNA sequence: TGTGCCAGCTCACCGGCATTGTCGTACGAGCAGTACTTC. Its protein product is CASSPALSYEQYF.

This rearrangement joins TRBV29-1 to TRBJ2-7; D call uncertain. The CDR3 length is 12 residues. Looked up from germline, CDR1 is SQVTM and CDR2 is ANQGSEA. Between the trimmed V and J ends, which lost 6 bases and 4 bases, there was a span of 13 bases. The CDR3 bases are TGCAGCGTCCTGACTGGCAAATACGAGCAGTACTTC. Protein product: CSVLTGKYEQYF.

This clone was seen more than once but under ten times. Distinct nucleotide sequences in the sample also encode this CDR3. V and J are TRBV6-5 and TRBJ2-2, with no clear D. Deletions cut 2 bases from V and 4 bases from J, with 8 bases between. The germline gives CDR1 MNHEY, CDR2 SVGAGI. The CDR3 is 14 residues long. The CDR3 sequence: CASSYDSGTGELFF. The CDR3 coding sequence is TGTGCCAGCAGTTACGACTCGGGCACCGGGGAGCTGTTTTTT.

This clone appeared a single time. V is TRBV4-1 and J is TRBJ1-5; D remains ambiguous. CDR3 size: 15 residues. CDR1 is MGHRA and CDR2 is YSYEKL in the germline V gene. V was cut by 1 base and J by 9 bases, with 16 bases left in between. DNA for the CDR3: TGCGCCAGCAGCCAAGGTCTGGGCTCTCCGTGGCCCCAGCATTTT. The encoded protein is CASSQGLGSPWPQHF.

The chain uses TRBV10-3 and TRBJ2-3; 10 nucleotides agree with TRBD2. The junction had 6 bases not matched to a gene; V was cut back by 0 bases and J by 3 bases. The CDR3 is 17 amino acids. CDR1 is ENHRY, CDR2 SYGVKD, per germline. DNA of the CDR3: TGTGCCATCAGTGAGTCATTAGGACTAGCGGAAACAGATACGCAGTATTTT. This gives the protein CAISESLGLAETDTQYF.

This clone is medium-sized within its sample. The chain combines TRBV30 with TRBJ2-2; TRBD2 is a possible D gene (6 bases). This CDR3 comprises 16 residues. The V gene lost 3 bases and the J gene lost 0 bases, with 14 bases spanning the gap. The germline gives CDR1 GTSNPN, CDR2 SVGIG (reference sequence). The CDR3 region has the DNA TGTGCCTGGAGAATAGGCGGGGCTCCGAACACCGGGGAGCTGTTTTTT. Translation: CAWRIGGAPNTGELFF.

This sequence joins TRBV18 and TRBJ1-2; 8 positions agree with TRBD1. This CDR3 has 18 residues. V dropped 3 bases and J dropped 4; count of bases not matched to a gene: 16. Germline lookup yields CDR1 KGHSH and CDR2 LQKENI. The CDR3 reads CASSPSSDLTGVGYGYTF. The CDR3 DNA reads TGTGCCAGCTCACCGTCATCCGATCTGACAGGGGTCGGCTATGGCTACACCTTC.

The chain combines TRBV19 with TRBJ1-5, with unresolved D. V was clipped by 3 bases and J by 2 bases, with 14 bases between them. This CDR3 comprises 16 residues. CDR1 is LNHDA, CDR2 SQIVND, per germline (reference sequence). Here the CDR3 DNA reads TGTGCCAGTAGTATGGGTAGGGTCAACGGCAATCAGCCCCAGCATTTT. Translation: CASSMGRVNGNQPQHF.

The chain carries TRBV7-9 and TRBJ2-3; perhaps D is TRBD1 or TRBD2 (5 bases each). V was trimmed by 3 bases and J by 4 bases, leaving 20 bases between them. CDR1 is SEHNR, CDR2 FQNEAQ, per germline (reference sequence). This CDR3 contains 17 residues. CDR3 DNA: TGTGCCAGCAGCTTCGTCGCCGGGACCCGATACCCAGATACGCAGTATTTT. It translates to CASSFVAGTRYPDTQYF.

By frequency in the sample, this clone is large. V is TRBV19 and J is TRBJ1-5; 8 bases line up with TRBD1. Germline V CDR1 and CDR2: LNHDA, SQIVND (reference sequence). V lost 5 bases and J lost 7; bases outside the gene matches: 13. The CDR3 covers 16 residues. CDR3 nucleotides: TGTGCCAGTAGTTCCTCCCTCACAGGGGGGGAACAGCCCCAGCATTTT. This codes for CASSSSLTGGEQPQHF.

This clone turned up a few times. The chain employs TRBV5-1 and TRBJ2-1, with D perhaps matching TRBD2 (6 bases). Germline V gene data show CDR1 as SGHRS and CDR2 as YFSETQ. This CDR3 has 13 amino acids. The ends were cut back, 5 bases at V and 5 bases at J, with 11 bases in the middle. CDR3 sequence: CASSRETHNEQFF. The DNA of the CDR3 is TGCGCCAGCAGTCGGGAGACTCACAATGAGCAGTTCTTC.

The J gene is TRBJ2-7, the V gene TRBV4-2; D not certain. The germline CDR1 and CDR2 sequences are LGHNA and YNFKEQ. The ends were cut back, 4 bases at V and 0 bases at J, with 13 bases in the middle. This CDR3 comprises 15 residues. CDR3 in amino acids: CASSPNSQNSYEQYF. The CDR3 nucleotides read TGTGCCAGCAGCCCCAATAGCCAAAACTCCTACGAGCAGTACTTC.

The CDR3 DNA reads TGTGCCAGCAGCCAAGTCGTTCTCGGGGAAGCTTTCTTT. Protein sequence: CASSQVVLGEAFF. The chain links TRBV14 to TRBJ1-1, with no clear D. The CDR3 is 13 amino acids. V was clipped by 1 base and J by 8 bases, with 11 bases between them. Per the germline V gene, CDR1 is SGHDN and CDR2 is FVKESK.

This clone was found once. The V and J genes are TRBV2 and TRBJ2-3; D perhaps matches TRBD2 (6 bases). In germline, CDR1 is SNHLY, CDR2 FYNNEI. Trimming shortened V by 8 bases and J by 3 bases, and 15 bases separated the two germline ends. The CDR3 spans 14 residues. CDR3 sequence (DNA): TGTGCCAGCGTTCGGTCTAGCGCTACAGATACGCAGTATTTT. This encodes CASVRSSATDTQYF.

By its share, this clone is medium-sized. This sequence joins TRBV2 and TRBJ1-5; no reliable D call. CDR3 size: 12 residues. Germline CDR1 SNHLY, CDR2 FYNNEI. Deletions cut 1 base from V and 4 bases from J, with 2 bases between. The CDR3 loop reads CASSEGNQPQHF. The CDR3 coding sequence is TGTGCCAGCAGTGAAGGGAATCAGCCCCAGCATTTT. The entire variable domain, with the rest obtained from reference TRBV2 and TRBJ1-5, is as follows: EPEVTQTPSHQVTQMGQEVILRCVPISNHLYFYWYRQILGQKVEFLVSFYNNEISEKSEIFDDQFSVERPDGSNFTLKIRSTKLEDSAMYFCASSEGNQPQHFGDGTRLSIL.

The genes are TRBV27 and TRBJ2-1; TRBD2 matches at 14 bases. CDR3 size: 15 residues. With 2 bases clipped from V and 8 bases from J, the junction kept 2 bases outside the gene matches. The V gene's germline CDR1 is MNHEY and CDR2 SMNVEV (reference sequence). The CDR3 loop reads CASSLGLAGGYEQFF. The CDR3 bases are TGTGCCAGCAGTTTAGGACTAGCGGGAGGCTATGAGCAGTTCTTC.